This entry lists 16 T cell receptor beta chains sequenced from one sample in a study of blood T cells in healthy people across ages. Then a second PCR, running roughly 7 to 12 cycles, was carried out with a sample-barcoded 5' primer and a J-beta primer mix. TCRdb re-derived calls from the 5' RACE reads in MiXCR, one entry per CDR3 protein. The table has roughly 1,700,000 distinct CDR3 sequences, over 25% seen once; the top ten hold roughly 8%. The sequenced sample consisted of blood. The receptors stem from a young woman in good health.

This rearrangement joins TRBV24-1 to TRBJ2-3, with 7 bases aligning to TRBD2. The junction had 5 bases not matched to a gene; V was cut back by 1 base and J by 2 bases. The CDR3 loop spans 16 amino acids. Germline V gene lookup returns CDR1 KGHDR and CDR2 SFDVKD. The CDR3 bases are TGTGCCACCAGTGATTTCGGCCTAGCGGACACAGATACGCAGTATTTT. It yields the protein CATSDFGLADTDTQYF.

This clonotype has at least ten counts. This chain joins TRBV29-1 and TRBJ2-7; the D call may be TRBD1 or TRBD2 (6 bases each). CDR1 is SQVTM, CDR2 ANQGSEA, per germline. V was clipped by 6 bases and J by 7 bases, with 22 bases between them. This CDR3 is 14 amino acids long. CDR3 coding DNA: TGCAGCGTGCAATATACAGGGACTTCTCTGGAGCAGTACTTC. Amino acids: CSVQYTGTSLEQYF.

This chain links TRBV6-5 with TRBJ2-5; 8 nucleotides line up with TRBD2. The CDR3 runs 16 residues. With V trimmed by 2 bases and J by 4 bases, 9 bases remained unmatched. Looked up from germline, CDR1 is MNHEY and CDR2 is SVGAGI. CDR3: CASSYRGGSHGETQYF. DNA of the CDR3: TGTGCCAGCAGTTACCGCGGGGGGTCCCATGGAGAGACCCAGTACTTC.

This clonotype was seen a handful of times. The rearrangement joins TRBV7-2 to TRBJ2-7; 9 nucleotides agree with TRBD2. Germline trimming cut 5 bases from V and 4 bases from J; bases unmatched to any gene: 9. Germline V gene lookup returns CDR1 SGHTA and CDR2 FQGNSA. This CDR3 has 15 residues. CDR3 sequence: CASSSYSGGGYEQYF. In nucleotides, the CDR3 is TGTGCCAGCAGCAGCTATAGCGGGGGCGGGTACGAGCAGTACTTC.

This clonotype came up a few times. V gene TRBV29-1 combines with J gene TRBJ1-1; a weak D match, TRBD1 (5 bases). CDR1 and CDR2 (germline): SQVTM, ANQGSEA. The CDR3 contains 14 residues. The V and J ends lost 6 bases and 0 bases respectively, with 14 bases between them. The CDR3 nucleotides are TGCAGCGTCTGGGACCGGGCTTTGAACACTGAAGCTTTCTTT. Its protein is CSVWDRALNTEAFF.

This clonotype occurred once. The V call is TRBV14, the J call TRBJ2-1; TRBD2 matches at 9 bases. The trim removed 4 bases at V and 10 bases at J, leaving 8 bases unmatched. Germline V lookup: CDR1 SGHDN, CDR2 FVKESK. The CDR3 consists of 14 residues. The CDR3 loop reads CASSPMGLAREQFF. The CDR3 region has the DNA TGTGCCAGCAGCCCTATGGGACTAGCTAGAGAGCAGTTCTTC.

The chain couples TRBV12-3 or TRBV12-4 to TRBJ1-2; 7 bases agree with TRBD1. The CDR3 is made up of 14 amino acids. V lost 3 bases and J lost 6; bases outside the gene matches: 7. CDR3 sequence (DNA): TGTGCCAGCAGTTTTACAGGGGATCGGGATGGCTACACCTTC. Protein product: CASSFTGDRDGYTF.

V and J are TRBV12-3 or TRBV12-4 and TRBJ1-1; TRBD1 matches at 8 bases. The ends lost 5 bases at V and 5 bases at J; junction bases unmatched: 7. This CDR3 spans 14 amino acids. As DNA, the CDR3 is TGTGCCAGCAGTGCTTTGACAGGGGCAACTGAAGCTTTCTTT. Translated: CASSALTGATEAFF.

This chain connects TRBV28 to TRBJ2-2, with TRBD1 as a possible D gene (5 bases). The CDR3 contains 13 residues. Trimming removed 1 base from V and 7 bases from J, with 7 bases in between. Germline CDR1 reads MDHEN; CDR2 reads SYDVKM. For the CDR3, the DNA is TGTGCCAGCAGTTTATCAGGGCACGGGGAGCTGTTTTTT. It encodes CASSLSGHGELFF.

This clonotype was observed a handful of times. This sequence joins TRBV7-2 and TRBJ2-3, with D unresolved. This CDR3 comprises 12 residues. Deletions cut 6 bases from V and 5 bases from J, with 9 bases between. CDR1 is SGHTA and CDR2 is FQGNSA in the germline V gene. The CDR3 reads CASRWAEDTQYF. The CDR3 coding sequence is TGTGCCAGCAGGTGGGCTGAAGATACGCAGTATTTT.

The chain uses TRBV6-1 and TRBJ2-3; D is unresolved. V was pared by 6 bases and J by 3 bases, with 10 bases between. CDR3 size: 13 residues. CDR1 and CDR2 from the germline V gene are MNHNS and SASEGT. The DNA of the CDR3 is TGTGCCAGCAGATACGACACAACAGATACGCAGTATTTT. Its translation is CASRYDTTDTQYF.

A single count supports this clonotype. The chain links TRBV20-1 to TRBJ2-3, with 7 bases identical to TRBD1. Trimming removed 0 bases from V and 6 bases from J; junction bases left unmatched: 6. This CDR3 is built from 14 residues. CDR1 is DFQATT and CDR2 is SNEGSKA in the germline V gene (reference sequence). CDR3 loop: CSAREGRGSDTQYF. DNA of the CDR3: TGCAGTGCTAGAGAAGGCAGGGGGTCCGATACGCAGTATTTT.

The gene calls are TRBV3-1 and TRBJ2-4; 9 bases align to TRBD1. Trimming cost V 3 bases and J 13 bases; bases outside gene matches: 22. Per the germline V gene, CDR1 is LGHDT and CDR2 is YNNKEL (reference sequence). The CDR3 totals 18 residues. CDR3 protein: CASSHRGQGFRGTWEQYF. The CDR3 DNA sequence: TGTGCCAGCAGCCACCGCGGACAGGGGTTCAGAGGGACTTGGGAGCAGTACTTC.

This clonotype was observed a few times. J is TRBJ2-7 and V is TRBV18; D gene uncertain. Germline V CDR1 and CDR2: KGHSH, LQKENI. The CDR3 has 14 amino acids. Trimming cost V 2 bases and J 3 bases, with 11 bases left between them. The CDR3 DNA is TGTGCCAGCTCACCAAGGAAGCCCAGCTACGAGCAGTACTTC. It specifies CASSPRKPSYEQYF.

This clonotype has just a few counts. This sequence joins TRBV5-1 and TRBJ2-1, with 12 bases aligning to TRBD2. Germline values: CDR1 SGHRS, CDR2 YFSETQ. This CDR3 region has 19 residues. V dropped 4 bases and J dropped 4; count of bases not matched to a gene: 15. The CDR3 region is CASSLPTSGSGEGYNEQFF. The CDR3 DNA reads TGCGCCAGCAGCCTCCCGACTAGCGGGAGCGGGGAGGGGTACAATGAGCAGTTCTTC.

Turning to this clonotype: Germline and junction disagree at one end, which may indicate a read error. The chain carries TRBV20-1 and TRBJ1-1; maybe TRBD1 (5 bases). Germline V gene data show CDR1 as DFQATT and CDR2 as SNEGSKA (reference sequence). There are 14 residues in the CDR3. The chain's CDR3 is CSARVGPGWTEAFF. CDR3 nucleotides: TGCAGTGCGAGAGTTGGACCAGGGTGGACTGAAGCTTTCTTT.